The sequence of this T cell receptor beta chain was determined in a study of cytomegalovirus exposure and HLA in healthy donors. Whole-study findings and limits: Cytomegalovirus-associated status was assigned to about 180 TCR beta chains.

Sequencing used immunoSEQ multiplex PCR; TCRdb keeps in-frame clones, though not all of them. The table shows about 120,000 clones, with more than 70% occurring only once. Looked up from germline, CDR1 is LNHDA and CDR2 is SQIVND (reference sequence). This CDR3 contains 18 residues. V was clipped by 10 bases and J by 0 bases; unmatched bases: 14. On this clone itself: The target antigen is unknown.

This TCR was sampled from a woman in her twenties or thirties in good health and CMV-seronegative. Sequencing was performed on PBMCs. The genes are TRBV19 and TRBJ1-5; 11 positions match TRBD1. The CDR3 loop is CATLGWTGGAYSNQPQHF. In nucleotides, the CDR3 is TGTGCCACCCTCGGGTGGACAGGGGGCGCATATAGCAATCAGCCCCAGCATTTT.